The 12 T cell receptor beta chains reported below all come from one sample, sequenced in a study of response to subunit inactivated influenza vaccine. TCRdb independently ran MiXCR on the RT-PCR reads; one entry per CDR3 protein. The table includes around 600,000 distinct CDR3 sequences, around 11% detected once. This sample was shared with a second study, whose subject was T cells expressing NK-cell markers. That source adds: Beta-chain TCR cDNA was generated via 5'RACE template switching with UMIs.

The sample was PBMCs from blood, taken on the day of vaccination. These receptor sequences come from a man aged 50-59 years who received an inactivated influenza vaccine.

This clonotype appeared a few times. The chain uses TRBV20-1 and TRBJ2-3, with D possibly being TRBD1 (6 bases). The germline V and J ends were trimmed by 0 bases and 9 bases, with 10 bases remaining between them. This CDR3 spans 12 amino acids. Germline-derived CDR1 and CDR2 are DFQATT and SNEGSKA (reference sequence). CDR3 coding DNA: TGCAGTGCTAGAGATATCCAGGGGACGCAGTATTTT. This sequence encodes CSARDIQGTQYF.

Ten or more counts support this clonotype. The CDR3 region has the DNA TGTGCCTGGAGTGTACAGGGAGAGACCCAGTACTTC. Its protein product is CAWSVQGETQYF. This chain joins TRBV30 and TRBJ2-5, with a weak D call TRBD1 (6 bases). Looked up from germline, CDR1 is GTSNPN and CDR2 is SVGIG (reference sequence). The CDR3 contains 12 residues. The germline V and J ends were trimmed by 0 bases and 4 bases, with 6 bases remaining between them. The full variable domain, completed using reference TRBV30 and TRBJ2-5, is SQTIHQWPATLVQPVGSPLSLECTVEGTSNPNLYWYRQAAGRGLQLLFYSVGIGQISSEVPQNLSASRPQDRQFILSSKKLLLSDSGFYLCAWSVQGETQYFGPGTRLLVL.

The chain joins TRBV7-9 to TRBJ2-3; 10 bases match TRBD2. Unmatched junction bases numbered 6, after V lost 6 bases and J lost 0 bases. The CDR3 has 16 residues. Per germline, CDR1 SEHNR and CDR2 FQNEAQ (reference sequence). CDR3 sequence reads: CASRVERGGSTDTQYF. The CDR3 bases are TGTGCCAGCAGAGTTGAGCGGGGGGGAAGCACAGATACGCAGTATTTT.

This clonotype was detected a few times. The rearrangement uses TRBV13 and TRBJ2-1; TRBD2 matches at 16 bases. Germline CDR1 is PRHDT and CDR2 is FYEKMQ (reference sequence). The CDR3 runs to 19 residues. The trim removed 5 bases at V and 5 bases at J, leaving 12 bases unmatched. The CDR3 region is CASSPPIGTSGRDNNEQFF. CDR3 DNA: TGTGCCAGCAGCCCCCCAATAGGGACTAGCGGGAGGGACAACAATGAGCAGTTCTTC.

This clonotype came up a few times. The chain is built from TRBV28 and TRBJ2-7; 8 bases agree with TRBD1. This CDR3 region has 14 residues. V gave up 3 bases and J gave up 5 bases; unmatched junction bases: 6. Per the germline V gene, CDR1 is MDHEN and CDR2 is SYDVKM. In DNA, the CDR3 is TGTGCCAGCAGTTTCCCGGACAGGGCCAACGAGCAGTACTTC. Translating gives CASSFPDRANEQYF.

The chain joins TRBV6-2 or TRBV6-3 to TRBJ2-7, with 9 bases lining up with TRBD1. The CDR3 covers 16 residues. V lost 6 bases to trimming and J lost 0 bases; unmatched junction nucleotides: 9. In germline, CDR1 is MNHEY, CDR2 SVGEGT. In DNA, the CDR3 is TGTGCCAGCAGCCACTACAGGGGGCCTAGCTCCTACGAGCAGTACTTC. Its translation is CASSHYRGPSSYEQYF.

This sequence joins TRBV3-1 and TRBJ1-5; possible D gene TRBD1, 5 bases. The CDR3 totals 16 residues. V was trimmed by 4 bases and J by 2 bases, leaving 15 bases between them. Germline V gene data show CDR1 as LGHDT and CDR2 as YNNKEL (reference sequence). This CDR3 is CASSRPTQGRNQPQHF. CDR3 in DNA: TGTGCCAGCAGCCGCCCCACTCAGGGCCGCAATCAGCCCCAGCATTTT.

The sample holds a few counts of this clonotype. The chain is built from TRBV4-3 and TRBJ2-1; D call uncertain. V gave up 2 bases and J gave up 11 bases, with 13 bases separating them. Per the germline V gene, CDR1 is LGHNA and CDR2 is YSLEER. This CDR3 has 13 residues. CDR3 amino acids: CASSQFGSDKQFF. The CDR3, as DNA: TGCGCCAGCAGCCAATTCGGAAGCGATAAGCAGTTCTTC.

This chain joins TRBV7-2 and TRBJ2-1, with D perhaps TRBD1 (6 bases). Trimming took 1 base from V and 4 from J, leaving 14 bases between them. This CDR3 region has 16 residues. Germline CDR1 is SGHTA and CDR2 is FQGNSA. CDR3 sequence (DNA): TGTGCCAGCAGCTTAGTAAACAGGGCTTATTACAATGAGCAGTTCTTC. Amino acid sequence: CASSLVNRAYYNEQFF.

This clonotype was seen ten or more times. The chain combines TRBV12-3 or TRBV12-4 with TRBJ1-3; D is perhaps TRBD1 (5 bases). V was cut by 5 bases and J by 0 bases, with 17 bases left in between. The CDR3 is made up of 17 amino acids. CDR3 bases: TGTGCCAGCAGTATGGGACGGACGAAGGTCTCTGGAAACACCATATATTTT. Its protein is CASSMGRTKVSGNTIYF.

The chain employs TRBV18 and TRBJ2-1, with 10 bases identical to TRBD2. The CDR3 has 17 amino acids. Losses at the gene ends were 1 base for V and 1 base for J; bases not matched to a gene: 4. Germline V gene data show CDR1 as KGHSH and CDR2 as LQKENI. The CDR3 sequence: CASSPQASGRSYNEQFF. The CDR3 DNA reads TGTGCCAGCTCACCACAAGCTAGCGGGAGATCCTACAATGAGCAGTTCTTC.

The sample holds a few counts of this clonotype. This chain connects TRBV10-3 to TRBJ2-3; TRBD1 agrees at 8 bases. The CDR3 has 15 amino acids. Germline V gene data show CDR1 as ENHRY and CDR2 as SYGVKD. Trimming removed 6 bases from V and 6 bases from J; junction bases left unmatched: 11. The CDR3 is CAIRGQEENYDTQYF. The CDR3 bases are TGTGCCATCAGGGGACAGGAGGAGAATTATGATACGCAGTATTTT.